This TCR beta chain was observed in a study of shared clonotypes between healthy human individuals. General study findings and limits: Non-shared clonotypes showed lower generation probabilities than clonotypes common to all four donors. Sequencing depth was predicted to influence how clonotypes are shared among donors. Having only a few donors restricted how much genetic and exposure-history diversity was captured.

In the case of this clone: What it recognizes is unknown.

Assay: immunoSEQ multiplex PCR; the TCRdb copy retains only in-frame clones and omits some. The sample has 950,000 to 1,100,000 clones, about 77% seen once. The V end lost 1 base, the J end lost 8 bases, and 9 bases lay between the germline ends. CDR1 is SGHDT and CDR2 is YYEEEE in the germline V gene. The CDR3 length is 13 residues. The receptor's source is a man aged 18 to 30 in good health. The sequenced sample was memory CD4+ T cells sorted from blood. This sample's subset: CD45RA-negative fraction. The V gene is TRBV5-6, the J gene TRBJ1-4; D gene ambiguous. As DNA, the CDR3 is TGTGCCAGCAGCTTGAAGTTTGGGGAAAAACTGTTTTTT. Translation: CASSLKFGEKLFF.